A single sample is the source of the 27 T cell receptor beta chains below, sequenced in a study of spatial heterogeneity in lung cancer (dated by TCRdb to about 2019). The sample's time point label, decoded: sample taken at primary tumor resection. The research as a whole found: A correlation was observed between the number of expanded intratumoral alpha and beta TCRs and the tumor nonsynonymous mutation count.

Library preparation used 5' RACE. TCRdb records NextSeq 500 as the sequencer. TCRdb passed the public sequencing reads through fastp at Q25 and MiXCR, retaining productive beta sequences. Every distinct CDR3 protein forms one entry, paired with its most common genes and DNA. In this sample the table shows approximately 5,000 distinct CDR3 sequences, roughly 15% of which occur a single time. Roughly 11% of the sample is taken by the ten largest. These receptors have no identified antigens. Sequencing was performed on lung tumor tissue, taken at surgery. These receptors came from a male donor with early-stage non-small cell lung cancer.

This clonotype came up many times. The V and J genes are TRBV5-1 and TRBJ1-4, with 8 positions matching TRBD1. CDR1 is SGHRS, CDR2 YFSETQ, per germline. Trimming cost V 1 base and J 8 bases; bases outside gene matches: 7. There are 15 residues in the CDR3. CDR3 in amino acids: CASSLRQGAGEKLFF. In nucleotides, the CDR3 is TGCGCCAGCAGCTTGCGTCAGGGGGCAGGAGAAAAACTGTTTTTT.

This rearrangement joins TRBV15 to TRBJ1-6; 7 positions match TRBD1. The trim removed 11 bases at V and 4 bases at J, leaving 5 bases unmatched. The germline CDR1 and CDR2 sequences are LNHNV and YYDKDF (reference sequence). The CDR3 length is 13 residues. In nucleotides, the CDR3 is TGTGCCTCCGGACAGGTTTATAATTCACCCCTCCACTTT. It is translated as CASGQVYNSPLHF.

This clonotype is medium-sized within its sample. CDR3 protein: CASSYRTANTGELFF. The CDR3 bases are TGTGCCAGCAGTTACAGGACAGCGAACACCGGGGAGCTGTTTTTT. The rearrangement links TRBV6-5 to TRBJ2-2, with a possible D match to TRBD1 (6 bases). Trimming took 2 bases from V and 0 from J, leaving 7 bases between them. CDR1 is MNHEY and CDR2 is SVGAGI in the germline V gene. This CDR3 has 15 amino acids.

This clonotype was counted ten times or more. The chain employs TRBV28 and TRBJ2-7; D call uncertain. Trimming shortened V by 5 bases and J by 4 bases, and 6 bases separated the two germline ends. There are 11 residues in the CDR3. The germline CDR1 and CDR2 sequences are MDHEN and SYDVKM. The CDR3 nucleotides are TGTGCCAGCAGTGACCAGTACGAGCAGTACTTC. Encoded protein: CASSDQYEQYF.

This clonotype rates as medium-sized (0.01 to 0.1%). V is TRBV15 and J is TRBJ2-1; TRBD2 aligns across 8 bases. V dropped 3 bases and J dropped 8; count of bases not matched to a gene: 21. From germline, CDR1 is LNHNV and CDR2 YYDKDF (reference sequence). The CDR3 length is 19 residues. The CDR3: CATSRLLPGRSSGGDEQFF. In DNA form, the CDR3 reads TGTGCCACCAGCAGGCTACTCCCGGGACGTTCGTCCGGGGGGGATGAGCAGTTCTTC.

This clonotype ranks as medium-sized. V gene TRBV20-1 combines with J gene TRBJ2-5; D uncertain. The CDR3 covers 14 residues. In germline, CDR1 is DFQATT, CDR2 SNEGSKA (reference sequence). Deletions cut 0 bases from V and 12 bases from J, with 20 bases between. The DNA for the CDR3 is TGCAGTGCTAGAGATGTACGGTACCAAGCTTTTAAGTACTTC. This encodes CSARDVRYQAFKYF.

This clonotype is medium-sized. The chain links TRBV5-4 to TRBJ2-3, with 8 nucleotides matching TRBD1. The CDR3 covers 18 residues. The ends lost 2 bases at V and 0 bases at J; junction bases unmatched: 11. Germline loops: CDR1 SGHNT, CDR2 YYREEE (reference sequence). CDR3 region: CASSLEPYRDRSTDTQYF. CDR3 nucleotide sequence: TGTGCCAGCAGCTTAGAACCTTACCGGGACAGGAGCACAGATACGCAGTATTTT.

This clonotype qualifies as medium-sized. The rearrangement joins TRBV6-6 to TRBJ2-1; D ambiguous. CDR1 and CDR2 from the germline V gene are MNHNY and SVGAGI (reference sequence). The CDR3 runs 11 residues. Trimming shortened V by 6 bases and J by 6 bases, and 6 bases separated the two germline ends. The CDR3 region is CASSPRNEQFF. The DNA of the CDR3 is TGTGCCAGCAGCCCCCGCAATGAGCAGTTCTTC.

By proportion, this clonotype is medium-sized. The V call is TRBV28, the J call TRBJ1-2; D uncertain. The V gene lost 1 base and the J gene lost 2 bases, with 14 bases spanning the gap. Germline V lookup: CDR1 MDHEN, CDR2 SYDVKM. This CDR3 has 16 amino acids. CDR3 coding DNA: TGTGCCAGCAGTTTATCCCCGGCAGGTGGGAACTATGGCTACACCTTC. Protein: CASSLSPAGGNYGYTF.

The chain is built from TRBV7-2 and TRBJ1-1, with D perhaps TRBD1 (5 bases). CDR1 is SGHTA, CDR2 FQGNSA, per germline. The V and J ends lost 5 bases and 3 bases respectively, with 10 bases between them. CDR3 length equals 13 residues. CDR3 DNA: TGTGCCAGCAGCCAGGGACTTGACACTGAAGCTTTCTTT. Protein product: CASSQGLDTEAFF.

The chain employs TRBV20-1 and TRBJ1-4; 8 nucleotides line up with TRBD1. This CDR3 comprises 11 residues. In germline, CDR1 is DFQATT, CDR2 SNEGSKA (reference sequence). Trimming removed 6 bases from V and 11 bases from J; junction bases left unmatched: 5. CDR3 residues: CSARTGGKLFF. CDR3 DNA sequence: TGCAGTGCCCGAACAGGGGGGAAACTGTTTTTT.

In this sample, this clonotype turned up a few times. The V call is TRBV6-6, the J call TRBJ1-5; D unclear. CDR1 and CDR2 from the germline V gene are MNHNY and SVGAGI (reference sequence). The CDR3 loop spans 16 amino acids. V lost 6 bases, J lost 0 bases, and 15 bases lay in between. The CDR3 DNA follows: TGTGCCAGCAGGAGACCCGGACCGAATAGCAATCAGCCCCAGCATTTT. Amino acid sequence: CASRRPGPNSNQPQHF.

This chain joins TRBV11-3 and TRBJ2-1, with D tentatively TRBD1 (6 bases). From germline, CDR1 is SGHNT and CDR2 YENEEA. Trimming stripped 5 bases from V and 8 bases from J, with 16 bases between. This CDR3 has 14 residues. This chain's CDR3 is CASSLGGFDDEQFF. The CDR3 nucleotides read TGTGCCAGCAGCCTAGGGGGTTTTGACGATGAGCAGTTCTTC.

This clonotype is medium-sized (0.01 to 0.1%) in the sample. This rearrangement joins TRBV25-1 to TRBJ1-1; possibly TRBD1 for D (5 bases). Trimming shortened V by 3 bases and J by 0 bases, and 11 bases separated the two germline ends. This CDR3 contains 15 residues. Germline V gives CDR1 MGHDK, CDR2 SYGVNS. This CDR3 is CASSDGTGLNTEAFF. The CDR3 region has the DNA TGTGCCAGCAGTGACGGGACTGGGTTGAACACTGAAGCTTTCTTT.

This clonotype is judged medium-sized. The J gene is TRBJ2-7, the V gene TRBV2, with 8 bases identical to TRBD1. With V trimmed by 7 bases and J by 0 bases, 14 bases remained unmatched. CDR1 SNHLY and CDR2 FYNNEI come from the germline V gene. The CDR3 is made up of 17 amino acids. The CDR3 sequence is CASKPEETGVSSYEQYF. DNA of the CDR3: TGTGCCAGCAAACCCGAGGAGACAGGGGTGAGCTCCTACGAGCAGTACTTC.

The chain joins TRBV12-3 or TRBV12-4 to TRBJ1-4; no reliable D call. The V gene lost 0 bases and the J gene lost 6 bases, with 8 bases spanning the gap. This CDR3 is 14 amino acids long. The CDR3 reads CASSLAGLDEKLFF. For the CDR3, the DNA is TGTGCCAGCAGTTTAGCGGGTCTTGATGAAAAACTGTTTTTT.

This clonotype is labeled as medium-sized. CDR3 in amino acids: CSARDNQGSSEQFF. Here the CDR3 DNA reads TGCAGTGCTAGAGATAATCAGGGAAGTAGTGAGCAGTTCTTC. The rearrangement joins TRBV20-1 to TRBJ2-1; a possible D gene is TRBD1 (5 bases). V was pared by 0 bases and J by 9 bases, with 15 bases between. The CDR3 is made up of 14 amino acids. Germline CDR1 reads DFQATT; CDR2 reads SNEGSKA (reference sequence).

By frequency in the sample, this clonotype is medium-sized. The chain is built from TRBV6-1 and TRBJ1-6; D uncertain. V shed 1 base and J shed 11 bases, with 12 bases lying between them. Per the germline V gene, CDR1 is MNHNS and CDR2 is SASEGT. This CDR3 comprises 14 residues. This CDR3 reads CASSEGTASPPLHF. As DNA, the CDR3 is TGTGCCAGCAGTGAAGGGACGGCCTCCCCACCCCTCCACTTT.

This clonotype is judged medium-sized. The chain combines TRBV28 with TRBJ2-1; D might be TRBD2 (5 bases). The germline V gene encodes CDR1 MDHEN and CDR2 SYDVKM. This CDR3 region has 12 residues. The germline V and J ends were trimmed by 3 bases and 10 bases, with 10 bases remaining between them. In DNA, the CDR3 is TGTGCCAGCAGTTTTAGCGTAGGGGAGCAGTTCTTC. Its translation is CASSFSVGEQFF. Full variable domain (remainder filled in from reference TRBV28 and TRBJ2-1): DVKVTQSSRYLVKRTGEKVFLECVQDMDHENMFWYRQDPGLGLRLIYFSYDVKMKEKGDIPEGYSVSREKKERFSLILESASTNQTSMYLCASSFSVGEQFFGPGTRLTVL.

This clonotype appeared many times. CDR3 amino acids: CASSLAFYEKLFF. CDR3 DNA sequence: TGTGCCAGCAGTTTGGCCTTCTATGAAAAACTGTTTTTT. The rearrangement joins TRBV27 to TRBJ1-4; D not certain. Trimming cost V 3 bases and J 6 bases, with 8 bases left between them. The CDR3 is 13 amino acids. From germline, CDR1 is MNHEY and CDR2 SMNVEV (reference sequence).

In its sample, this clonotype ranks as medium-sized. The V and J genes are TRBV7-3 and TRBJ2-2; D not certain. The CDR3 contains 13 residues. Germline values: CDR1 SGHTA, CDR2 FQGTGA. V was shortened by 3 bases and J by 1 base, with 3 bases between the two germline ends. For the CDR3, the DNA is TGTGCCAGCAGCTTCTTGAACACCGGGGAGCTGTTTTTT. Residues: CASSFLNTGELFF.

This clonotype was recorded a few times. The CDR3 is CASSQVDGSSTDTQYF. The CDR3 coding sequence is TGCGCCAGCAGCCAAGTAGACGGGAGCAGCACAGATACGCAGTATTTT. The chain carries TRBV4-1 and TRBJ2-3; the D gene is possibly TRBD2 (6 bases). Deletions cut 1 base from V and 0 bases from J, with 11 bases between. CDR1 and CDR2 (germline): MGHRA, YSYEKL. This CDR3 is built from 16 residues.

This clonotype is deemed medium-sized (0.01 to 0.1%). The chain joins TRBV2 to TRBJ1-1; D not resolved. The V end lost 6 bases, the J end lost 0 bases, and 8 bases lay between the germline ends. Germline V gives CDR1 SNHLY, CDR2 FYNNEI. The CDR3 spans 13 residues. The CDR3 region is CASRAGMNTEAFF. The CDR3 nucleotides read TGTGCCAGCAGGGCGGGCATGAACACTGAAGCTTTCTTT.

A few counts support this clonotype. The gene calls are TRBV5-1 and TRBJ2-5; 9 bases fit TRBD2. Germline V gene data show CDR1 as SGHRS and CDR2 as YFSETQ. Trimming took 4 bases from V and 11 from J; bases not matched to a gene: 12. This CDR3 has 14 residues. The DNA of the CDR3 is TGCGCCAGCAGCCCCGGGGTAGCGGGGGCCCATCAGTACTTC. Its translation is CASSPGVAGAHQYF.

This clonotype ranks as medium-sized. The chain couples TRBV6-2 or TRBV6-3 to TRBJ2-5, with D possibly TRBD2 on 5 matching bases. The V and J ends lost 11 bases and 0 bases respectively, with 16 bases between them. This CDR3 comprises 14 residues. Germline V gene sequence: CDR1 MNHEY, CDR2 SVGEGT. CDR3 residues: CASRRPRYQETQYF. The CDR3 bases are TGTGCCTCCCGGAGGCCGAGATACCAAGAGACCCAGTACTTC.

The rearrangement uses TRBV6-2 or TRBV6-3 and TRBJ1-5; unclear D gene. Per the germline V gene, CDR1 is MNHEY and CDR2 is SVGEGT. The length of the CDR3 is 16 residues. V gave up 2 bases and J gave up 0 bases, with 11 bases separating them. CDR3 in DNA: TGTGCCAGCAGTTACGAAGGCAGTTATAGCAATCAGCCCCAGCATTTT. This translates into CASSYEGSYSNQPQHF.

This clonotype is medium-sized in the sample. CDR3 region: CASSQTDTQYF. In DNA, the CDR3 is TGTGCCAGCAGCCAAACAGATACGCAGTATTTT. The V gene is TRBV3-1, the J gene TRBJ2-3; D gene unclear. The V and J ends lost 2 bases and 3 bases respectively, with 0 bases between them. CDR3 size: 11 residues. The germline V gene has CDR1 LGHDT and CDR2 YNNKEL (reference sequence).